This TCR beta chain comes out of a study of cytomegalovirus exposure and HLA in healthy donors. Whole-study results and caveats: Cytomegalovirus-associated TCR beta chains were listed, numbering 164. Rare TCR sequences dominated, though some public TCRs recurred in many donors.

Concerning this clone itself: Its antigen is currently unknown.

The CDR3 consists of 16 residues. CDR1 is MNHNS, CDR2 SASEGT, per germline. Trimming cost V 4 bases and J 7 bases; bases outside gene matches: 16. Using immunoSEQ multiplex PCR, the repertoire was profiled, and TCRdb retains in-frame clones only, with some absent. The data show about 160,000 clones, with 80% to 90% seen just once and 5.7% held by the top ten. Donors were drawn from the approximately 110-subject validation cohort, separate from the approximately 620-subject first cohort. The specimen was PBMCs. The rearrangement uses TRBV6-1 and TRBJ2-7; 7 positions agree with TRBD2. The receptor's source is a woman between 25 and 40 years old in good health and CMV-seronegative. CDR3: CASSVGRGSYIGEQYF. The CDR3 DNA reads as TGTGCCAGCAGTGTGGGGCGGGGGAGCTATATTGGAGAGCAGTACTTC.